The T cell receptor (beta chain) described here comes from a study of blood T cell repertoires in COVID-19. The germline V gene has CDR1 SGHRS and CDR2 YFSETQ. This CDR3 is 18 amino acids long. V trimming: 0 bases; J trimming: 0 bases; junction bases outside the gene matches: 5. The repertoire was sequenced with immunoSEQ multiplex PCR; TCRdb's copy has only in-frame clones and lacks some. There are roughly 250,000 clones in the sample; around 84% occur only once, and about 1.6% lies in the top ten. The J gene is TRBJ2-6, the V gene TRBV5-1, with 8 nucleotides matching TRBD1. Sequencing used peripheral blood. The receptor was derived from a woman in her 40s who had recovered from COVID-19. CDR3 loop: CASSLAGTGSSGANVLTF. In DNA, the CDR3 is TGCGCCAGCAGCTTGGCCGGGACAGGTAGCTCTGGGGCCAACGTCCTGACTTTC.